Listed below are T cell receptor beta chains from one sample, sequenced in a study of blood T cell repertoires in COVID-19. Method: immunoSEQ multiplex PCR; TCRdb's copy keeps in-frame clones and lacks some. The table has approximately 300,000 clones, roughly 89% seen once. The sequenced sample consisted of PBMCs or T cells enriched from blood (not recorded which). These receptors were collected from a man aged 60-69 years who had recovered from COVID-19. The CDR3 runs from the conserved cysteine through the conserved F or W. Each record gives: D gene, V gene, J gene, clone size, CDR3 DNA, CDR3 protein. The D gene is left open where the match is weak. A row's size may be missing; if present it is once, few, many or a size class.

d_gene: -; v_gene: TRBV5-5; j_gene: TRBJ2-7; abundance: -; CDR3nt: TGTGCCAGCAGCTTTACGGGGTCCTCCTACGAGCAGTACTTC; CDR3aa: CASSFTGSSYEQYF
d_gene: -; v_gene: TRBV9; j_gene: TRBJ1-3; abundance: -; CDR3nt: TGTGCCAGCAGCGTAGATCTTGGGGCTACGGGAAACACCATATATTTT; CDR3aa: CASSVDLGATGNTIYF
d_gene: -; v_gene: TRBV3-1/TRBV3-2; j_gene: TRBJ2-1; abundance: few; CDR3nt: TGTGCCAGCAGCCAGTCGAGACTAGTCCACAATGAGCAGTTCTTC; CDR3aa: CASSQSRLVHNEQFF
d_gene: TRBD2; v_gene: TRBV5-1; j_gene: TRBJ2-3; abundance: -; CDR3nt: TGCGCCAGCAGCTTGGTAGGTAGCGGGAAAAAGTCGACAGATACGCAGTATTTT; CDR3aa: CASSLVGSGKKSTDTQYF
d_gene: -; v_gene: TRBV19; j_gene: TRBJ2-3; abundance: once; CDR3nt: TGTGCCAGTAGTACTAGCGAGGGCACAGATACGCAGTATTTT; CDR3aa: CASSTSEGTDTQYF
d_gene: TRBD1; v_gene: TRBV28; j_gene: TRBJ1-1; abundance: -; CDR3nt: TGTGCCAGCAGTTACAGGGGGAACACTGAAGCTTTCTTT; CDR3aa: CASSYRGNTEAFF
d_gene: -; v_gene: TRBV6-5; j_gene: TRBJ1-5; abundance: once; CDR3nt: TGTGCCAGCAGTTTACAGGGCCCCGGCAATCAGCCCCAGCATTTT; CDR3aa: CASSLQGPGNQPQHF
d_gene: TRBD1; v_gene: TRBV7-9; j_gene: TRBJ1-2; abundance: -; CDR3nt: TGTGCCAGCAGCCCCCCGGACAGGGGGTATGATGGCTATGGCTACACCTTC; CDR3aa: CASSPPDRGYDGYGYTF
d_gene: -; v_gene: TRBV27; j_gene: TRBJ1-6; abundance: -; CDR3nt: TGTGCCAGCAGTATTGACGGGTTAGATAATTCACCCCTCCACTTT; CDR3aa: CASSIDGLDNSPLHF
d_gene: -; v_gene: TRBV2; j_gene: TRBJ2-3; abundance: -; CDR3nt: TGTGCCAGCAGCGTGACAGGTATTGTAAGCACAGATACGCAGTATTTT; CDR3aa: CASSVTGIVSTDTQYF
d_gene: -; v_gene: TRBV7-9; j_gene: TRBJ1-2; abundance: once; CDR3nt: TGTGCCAGCAGCTTAGCCAGGAACTATGGCTACACCTTC; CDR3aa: CASSLARNYGYTF
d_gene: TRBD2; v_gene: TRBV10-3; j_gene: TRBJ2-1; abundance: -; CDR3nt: TGTGCCATCAGTGAGGCTAGCGGGAGCTCCTACAATGAGCAGTTCTTC; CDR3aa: CAISEASGSSYNEQFF
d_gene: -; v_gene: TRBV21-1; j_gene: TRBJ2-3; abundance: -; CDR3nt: TGTGCCAGCAGCGCGTGTAACAGGGGGCGTCGAAGCACAGATACGCAGTATTTT; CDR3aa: CASSACNRGRRSTDTQYF
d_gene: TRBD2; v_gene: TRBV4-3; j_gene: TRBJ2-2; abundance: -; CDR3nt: TGCGCCAGCAGCCAAGATTTGCTAGCGGGAGATGCGACCGGGGAGCTGTTTTTT; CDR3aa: CASSQDLLAGDATGELFF
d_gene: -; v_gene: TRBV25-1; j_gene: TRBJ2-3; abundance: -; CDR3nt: TGTGCCAGCAGTGAATTGAGATCGAACAGGCCAGATACGCAGTATTTT; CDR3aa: CASSELRSNRPDTQYF
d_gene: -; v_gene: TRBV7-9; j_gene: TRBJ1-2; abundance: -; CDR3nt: TGTGCCAGCAGCTTAGGACAGTTGCTAAACTATGGCTACACCTTC; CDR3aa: CASSLGQLLNYGYTF
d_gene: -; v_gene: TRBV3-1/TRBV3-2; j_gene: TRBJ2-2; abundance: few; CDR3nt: TGTGCCAGCAGCCTCACGGAGGCTAGCGGGGAGCTGTTTTTT; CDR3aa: CASSLTEASGELFF
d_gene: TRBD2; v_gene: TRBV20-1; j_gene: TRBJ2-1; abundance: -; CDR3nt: TGCAGTGCTAGTAAGCGGGAGGGCCTTGGGTCCTACAATGAGCAGTTCTTC; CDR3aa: CSASKREGLGSYNEQFF
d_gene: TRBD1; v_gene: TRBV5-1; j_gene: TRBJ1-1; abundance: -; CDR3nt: TGCGCCAGCAGCTTGACGACAGGGATGAGCACTGAAGCTTTCTTT; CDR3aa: CASSLTTGMSTEAFF